This passage covers 28 T cell receptor beta chains from one sample sequenced in a study of blood T cell repertoires in COVID-19. Sequenced by immunoSEQ multiplex PCR; TCRdb stores in-frame clones only, minus some. This sample has some 220,000 clones, with 80% found just once. Specimen: peripheral blood. The receptors shown here come from a human donor in a cohort sampled during active COVID-19.

This rearrangement joins TRBV5-4 to TRBJ2-4; 8 nucleotides line up with TRBD2. Germline assignment: CDR1 SGHNT and CDR2 YYREEE (reference sequence). J was trimmed by 10 bases and V by 0 bases; bases with no gene match: 6. The CDR3 covers 14 residues. CDR3 DNA sequence: TGTGCCAGCAGCTTGGCGGGGGGGCCGGATATTCAGTACTTC. Its protein is CASSLAGGPDIQYF.

This clone appeared once. V is TRBV2 and J is TRBJ1-2; a weak D match, TRBD1 (5 bases). In germline, CDR1 is SNHLY, CDR2 FYNNEI. The CDR3 is 13 residues long. The V gene lost 4 bases and the J gene lost 3 bases, with 9 bases spanning the gap. CDR3 DNA sequence: TGTGCCAGCAGTGCCGGGACTGACTATGGCTACACCTTC. The encoded protein is CASSAGTDYGYTF.

The rearrangement links TRBV28 to TRBJ1-5; D is ambiguous. The CDR3 runs 16 residues. Trimming pared 1 base from V and 1 base from J, leaving 11 bases between. Germline lookup yields CDR1 MDHEN and CDR2 SYDVKM. Written as DNA, the CDR3 is TGTGCCAGCAGTTTATTAGCGGGTTCCAGCAATCAGCCCCAGCATTTT. Encoded protein: CASSLLAGSSNQPQHF.

The J gene is TRBJ1-2, the V gene TRBV19; 10 nucleotides match TRBD1. The germline gives CDR1 LNHDA, CDR2 SQIVND (reference sequence). The CDR3 has 16 residues. The V segment lost 7 bases and the J segment 5 bases; nucleotides outside the gene matches: 13. The CDR3 nucleotides read TGTGCCAGTATGGTCGTGTCGGGACAGGGGCAATATGGCTACACCTTC. Its protein is CASMVVSGQGQYGYTF.

The gene calls are TRBV6-1 and TRBJ1-2; D is perhaps TRBD1 (5 bases). This CDR3 has 12 amino acids. From germline, CDR1 is MNHNS and CDR2 SASEGT. V was trimmed by 3 bases and J by 8 bases, leaving 10 bases between them. The CDR3 nucleotides are TGTGCCAGCAGTGACAGGGTCGGAGGCTACACCTTC. Protein sequence: CASSDRVGGYTF.

This clone has ten or more counts. J is TRBJ2-1 and V is TRBV6-6; the D is unclear. Germline CDR1 is MNHNY and CDR2 is SVGAGI (reference sequence). V lost 4 bases and J 9 bases, leaving 10 bases between the germline ends. The CDR3 loop spans 12 amino acids. CDR3 coding DNA: TGTGCCAGCAGTTCTTTTAGCACTGAGCAGTTCTTC. This translates into CASSSFSTEQFF.

The rearrangement joins TRBV4-1 to TRBJ1-6, with D tentatively TRBD1 (6 bases). The V gene's germline CDR1 is MGHRA and CDR2 YSYEKL. The CDR3 length is 12 residues. Trimming took 1 base from V and 14 from J, leaving 9 bases between them. The CDR3 DNA reads TGCGCCAGCAGCCAAGTACAGGGTACCCTCCACTTT. It codes for CASSQVQGTLHF.

CDR3 sequence: CASSPHAGTGGYTF. In DNA form, the CDR3 reads TGTGCCAGCAGCCCACATGCCGGGACAGGCGGCTACACCTTC. This chain connects TRBV3-1 (or the pseudogene TRBV3-2) to TRBJ1-2, with 8 bases that match TRBD1. Per the germline V gene, CDR1 is LGHDT and CDR2 is YNNKEL (reference sequence). This CDR3 has 14 amino acids. V dropped 4 bases and J dropped 8; count of bases not matched to a gene: 9.

This clone has only a few counts. The gene calls are TRBV7-6 and TRBJ2-5; 10 nucleotides align to TRBD2. The CDR3 loop spans 16 amino acids. The J segment lost 1 base and the V segment lost 5 bases, leaving 7 bases of the junction unmatched. Germline lookup yields CDR1 SGHVS and CDR2 FNYEAQ. The CDR3, as DNA: TGTGCCAGCAGCATCTCTAGCGGGGGCCTCCAAGAGACCCAGTACTTC. This sequence encodes CASSISSGGLQETQYF.

This clone was seen repeatedly, ten times or more. V is TRBV4-2 and J is TRBJ1-1; no clear D gene. Germline V CDR1 and CDR2: LGHNA, YNFKEQ. V was trimmed by 1 base and J by 1 base, leaving 4 bases between them. This CDR3 contains 13 residues. For the CDR3, the DNA is TGTGCCAGCAGCCAAGGCGCGAACACTGAAGCTTTCTTT. Amino acid sequence: CASSQGANTEAFF.

This clone was counted once. The CDR3 sequence: CASSAPGGQKYYTF. CDR3 DNA sequence: TGTGCCAGCAGTGCTCCCGGCGGACAGAAATACTACACCTTC. The V and J genes are TRBV25-1 and TRBJ1-2; a weak D match, TRBD1 (6 bases). Per germline, CDR1 MGHDK and CDR2 SYGVNS. The CDR3 is 14 amino acids. V was shortened by 4 bases and J by 10 bases, with 19 bases between the two germline ends.

The sample holds many counts of this clone. The V and J genes are TRBV6-5 and TRBJ1-6; TRBD1 is a possible D gene (6 bases). The CDR3 contains 15 residues. Trimming removed 11 bases at V and 7 bases at J, with 21 bases between. In germline, CDR1 is MNHEY, CDR2 SVGAGI. The CDR3 is CACTGKQGYNSPLHF. The DNA for the CDR3 is TGTGCCTGCACAGGGAAACAGGGCTACAATTCACCCCTCCACTTT.

The CDR3 protein is CAISRQESDTQYF. CDR3 nucleotides: TGTGCCATCAGCCGACAGGAGTCAGATACGCAGTATTTT. The chain couples TRBV10-3 to TRBJ2-3; D is possibly TRBD1 (6 bases). The V end lost 6 bases, the J end lost 4 bases, and 11 bases lay between the germline ends. CDR3 length equals 13 residues. CDR1 and CDR2 (germline): ENHRY, SYGVKD.

The chain couples TRBV6-5 to TRBJ1-5, with 8 bases that match TRBD1. The CDR3 loop spans 16 amino acids. Germline CDR1 and CDR2: MNHEY and SVGAGI. Unmatched junction bases numbered 8, after V lost 0 bases and J lost 7 bases. CDR3 amino acids: CASSYSGQGGIQPQHF. The CDR3 DNA reads TGTGCCAGCAGTTACTCAGGACAGGGTGGTATACAGCCCCAGCATTTT.

This chain joins TRBV28 and TRBJ2-5; 7 positions agree with TRBD1. V gave up 7 bases and J gave up 3 bases; unmatched junction bases: 8. This CDR3 has 14 residues. CDR1 and CDR2 (germline): MDHEN, SYDVKM. The CDR3: CASTDRDREETQYF. The CDR3, as DNA: TGTGCCAGCACCGACCGGGACAGAGAAGAGACCCAGTACTTC.

The chain combines TRBV3-1 (or the pseudogene TRBV3-2) with TRBJ2-1, with unresolved D. V gave up 1 base and J gave up 8 bases, with 9 bases separating them. The CDR3 loop spans 13 amino acids. CDR1 is LGHDT, CDR2 YNNKEL, per germline (reference sequence). CDR3 sequence reads: CASSQAIEDEQFF. As DNA, the CDR3 is TGTGCCAGCAGCCAAGCCATAGAGGATGAGCAGTTCTTC.

The CDR3 protein is CSVEGLAGGPSVQGQETQYF. CDR3 DNA: TGCAGCGTGGAGGGACTAGCGGGAGGGCCGAGTGTACAGGGCCAAGAGACCCAGTACTTC. This chain links TRBV29-1 with TRBJ2-5; 16 bases are a match to TRBD2. The germline V gene encodes CDR1 SQVTM and CDR2 ANQGSEA. CDR3 length: 20 residues. V lost 6 bases to trimming and J lost 1 base; unmatched junction nucleotides: 17.

The chain recombines TRBV19 with TRBJ2-7; a weak D match, TRBD1 (6 bases). V was trimmed by 1 base and J by 5 bases, leaving 18 bases between them. CDR3 length: 16 residues. Germline V gives CDR1 LNHDA, CDR2 SQIVND (reference sequence). CDR3 residues: CASSIGGLGVWNEQYF. The CDR3 DNA follows: TGTGCCAGTAGTATAGGGGGGCTTGGGGTCTGGAACGAGCAGTACTTC.

V and J are TRBV28 and TRBJ1-5, with D possibly matching TRBD1 (6 bases). V lost 5 bases and J 4 bases, leaving 18 bases between the germline ends. Germline V gene lookup returns CDR1 MDHEN and CDR2 SYDVKM. The CDR3 is 16 residues long. DNA of the CDR3: TGTGCCAGCAGTCTCGCGGGGGCCCTGGGGAATCAGCCCCAGCATTTT. Its translation is CASSLAGALGNQPQHF.

The chain joins TRBV28 to TRBJ1-4, with D unclear. Germline V gene data show CDR1 as MDHEN and CDR2 as SYDVKM. The V and J ends lost 7 bases and 5 bases respectively, with 14 bases between them. CDR3 length: 14 amino acids. The CDR3 bases are TGTGCCAGCACCGACCGAGGAGGGAATGAAAAACTGTTTTTT. It yields the protein CASTDRGGNEKLFF.

The V call is TRBV12-3 or TRBV12-4, the J call TRBJ2-1; 7 positions agree with TRBD1. J gave up 8 bases and V 6 bases, and 7 bases lay outside the gene matches. The CDR3 is made up of 13 amino acids. The CDR3 nucleotides are TGTGCCAGCAGCTTGGGACAGAGAGATGAGCAGTTCTTC. Protein product: CASSLGQRDEQFF.

The chain joins TRBV10-3 to TRBJ1-1, with a weak D call TRBD1 (6 bases). This CDR3 comprises 12 residues. Trimming stripped 5 bases from V and 7 bases from J, with 11 bases between. CDR1 and CDR2 (germline): ENHRY, SYGVKD. CDR3 nucleotide sequence: TGTGCCATCAGTAAGACAGGCTTTGAAGCTTTCTTT. Its protein product is CAISKTGFEAFF.

This rearrangement joins TRBV19 to TRBJ1-2; 7 nucleotides match TRBD1. Germline V gene sequence: CDR1 LNHDA, CDR2 SQIVND (reference sequence). The V and J ends lost 5 bases and 4 bases, in that order; junction bases with no gene match: 7. The CDR3 loop spans 14 amino acids. The CDR3 here is CASSPRQGLYGYTF. CDR3 DNA: TGTGCCAGTAGTCCCAGACAGGGACTCTATGGCTACACCTTC.

V gene TRBV25-1 combines with J gene TRBJ2-1; tentative D call: TRBD2 (6 bases). Trimming removed 3 bases from V and 2 bases from J, with 14 bases in between. Germline-derived CDR1 and CDR2 are MGHDK and SYGVNS. The CDR3 is 16 amino acids. The CDR3 DNA is TGTGCCAGCAGTGATAATAGCGGAACAACCTACAATGAGCAGTTCTTC. Translation gives CASSDNSGTTYNEQFF.

The chain uses TRBV24-1 and TRBJ2-5, with D tentatively TRBD2 (5 bases). The germline V and J ends were trimmed by 0 bases and 2 bases, with 9 bases remaining between them. Germline assignment: CDR1 KGHDR and CDR2 SFDVKD. CDR3 length: 15 amino acids. The CDR3 protein is CATSDLGPGQETQYF. In DNA, the CDR3 is TGTGCCACCAGTGATTTGGGGCCGGGACAAGAGACCCAGTACTTC.

V gene TRBV9 combines with J gene TRBJ2-2; D may be TRBD2 (6 bases). This CDR3 is 14 amino acids long. Germline V lookup: CDR1 SGDLS, CDR2 YYNGEE. Trimming removed 4 bases at V and 6 bases at J, with 13 bases between. The CDR3 DNA is TGTGCCAGCAGCCTAACTAGCTCCCCCGGGGAGCTGTTTTTT. This codes for CASSLTSSPGELFF. Full variable domain (rest looked up from reference TRBV9 and TRBJ2-2): DSGVTQTPKHLITATGQRVTLRCSPRSGDLSVYWYQQSLDQGLQFLIQYYNGEERAKGNILERFSAQQFPDLHSELNLSSLELGDSALYFCASSLTSSPGELFFGEGSRLTVL.

This clone showed up just once. The chain carries TRBV6-4 and TRBJ1-2, with 8 positions matching TRBD1. With 4 bases clipped from V and 4 bases from J, the junction kept 8 bases outside the gene matches. CDR3 length equals 15 residues. Germline V gives CDR1 MRHNA, CDR2 SNTAGT. CDR3 region: CASSAEDRVGYGYTF. The CDR3 DNA is TGTGCCAGCAGTGCCGAGGACAGGGTGGGCTATGGCTACACCTTC.

The rearrangement uses TRBV18 and TRBJ2-7; TRBD1 matches 9 bases. Trimming cost V 5 bases and J 2 bases; bases outside gene matches: 7. There are 15 residues in the CDR3. The germline V gene encodes CDR1 KGHSH and CDR2 LQKENI. The CDR3 DNA reads as TGTGCCAGCTCAAGAATACGACAGGGGGCCTACGAGCAGTACTTC. Its protein is CASSRIRQGAYEQYF.